The rows below give T cell receptor beta chains drawn from one sample of a study of regulatory T cells in long-lasting Graves disease. TCRdb passed the multiplex PCR reads through MiXCR, listing each CDR3 protein once. This sample has around 460,000 distinct CDR3 sequences, with 14% found just once. This sample was also put to use in a study of T cells in Graves' hyperthyroidism and ophthalmopathy.

The sequencing here drew on peripheral blood mononuclear cells (PBMCs), taken at new diagnosis, from a patient treated with antithyroid drugs. These receptors all come from a woman aged 45-65 years with Graves disease. The CDR3 runs from the conserved cysteine through the conserved F or W. A D gene is named only where the DNA matches it firmly. Clone size is given for some rows only: seen once, a few or many times, or a class if the clone is expanded.

d_call clone_size j_call v_call cdr3_aa cdr3_nt
. . TRBJ1-6 TRBV5-1 CASSLGTGGWNSPLHF TGCGCCAGCAGCTTGGGTACAGGAGGGTGGAATTCACCCCTCCACTTT
. many TRBJ1-4 TRBV28 CASSRQSEKLFF TGTGCCAGCAGTCGTCAGTCTGAAAAACTGTTTTTT
. few TRBJ2-1 TRBV19 CASSETGTLEKNEQFF TGTGCCAGTAGTGAAACCGGGACTCTAGAGAAAAATGAGCAGTTCTTC
. . TRBJ2-7 TRBV20-1 CSAKPYLEMYEQYF TGCAGTGCAAAACCTTACCTGGAGATGTACGAGCAGTACTTC
TRBD1 many TRBJ2-3 TRBV11-3 CASSGQDTDTQYF TGTGCCAGCTCGGGACAGGACACAGATACGCAGTATTTT
. many TRBJ2-3 TRBV6-1 CASSEGEGGGTQYF TGTGCCAGCAGTGAAGGAGAGGGGGGAGGTACGCAGTATTTT
TRBD1 few TRBJ2-5 TRBV5-5 CASSSTGDHGRTQYF TGTGCCAGCAGCTCCACAGGGGATCATGGTCGGACCCAGTACTTC
. . TRBJ2-3 TRBV7-8 CASSFNERVTDTQYF TGTGCCAGCAGCTTTAATGAGCGGGTCACAGATACGCAGTATTTT
TRBD2 few TRBJ2-1 TRBV9 CASSAPRTRLAGVSDEQFF TGTGCCAGCAGCGCCCCCCGGACCCGGTTAGCGGGAGTCTCTGATGAGCAGTTCTTC
. many TRBJ2-2 TRBV18 CASSPYSPLTGELFF TGTGCCAGCTCACCATACAGTCCCCTTACCGGGGAGCTGTTTTTT
TRBD1 many TRBJ2-3 TRBV6-1 CASRPRRGQGRTDTQYF TGTGCCAGCAGACCAAGACGGGGACAGGGTAGGACAGATACGCAGTATTTT
. many TRBJ1-1 TRBV12-3/TRBV12-4 CASTRGGAPEAFF TGTGCCAGCACACGGGGGGGGGCGCCTGAAGCTTTCTTT
. . TRBJ2-7 TRBV9 CASSVGATSYEQYF TGTGCCAGCAGCGTAGGAGCTACCTCCTACGAGCAGTACTTC
TRBD2 many TRBJ2-7 TRBV20-1 CSAGTSGDYEQYF TGCAGTGCTGGGACTAGCGGAGACTACGAGCAGTACTTC
TRBD1 . TRBJ1-5 TRBV6-2/TRBV6-3 CATTTGGWGQPQHF TGTGCCACCACGACAGGGGGCTGGGGTCAGCCCCAGCATTTT
. many TRBJ2-7 TRBV2 CASSEWGLSSYEQYF TGTGCCAGCAGTGAATGGGGTCTGAGCTCCTACGAGCAGTACTTC
. many TRBJ2-6 TRBV7-3 CASSLRDTSGANVLTF TGTGCCAGCAGCTTAAGGGATACCTCTGGGGCCAACGTCCTGACTTTC
TRBD2 . TRBJ2-1 TRBV7-2 CASSLIAGRLNEQFF TGTGCCAGCAGCTTAATAGCGGGTAGACTCAATGAGCAGTTCTTC
. few TRBJ2-7 TRBV3-1 CASSQGIEGGYEQYF TGTGCCAGCAGCCAAGGGATTGAGGGCGGGTACGAGCAGTACTTC
TRBD2 many TRBJ2-1 TRBV6-1 CASNPGLAGYNEQFF TGTGCCAGCAACCCGGGACTAGCGGGATATAATGAGCAGTTCTTC
TRBD2 few TRBJ2-7 TRBV3-1 CASSPGLAGYSYEQYF TGTGCCAGCAGCCCAGGACTAGCGGGATACTCCTACGAGCAGTACTTC
TRBD2 . TRBJ2-1 TRBV5-6 CASSLSGRPNNEQFF TGTGCCAGCAGCTTGAGCGGGAGGCCAAACAATGAGCAGTTCTTC
. few TRBJ1-2 TRBV6-1 CASSEALDRGGYTF TGTGCCAGCAGTGAAGCGCTCGACCGGGGTGGCTACACCTTC
TRBD1 many TRBJ2-7 TRBV28 CASTLGGQGGHEQYF TGTGCCAGCACTTTAGGGGGACAGGGCGGCCACGAGCAGTACTTC
TRBD1 . TRBJ2-3 TRBV28 CASRDGQGVDTQYF TGTGCCAGCAGGGACGGACAGGGCGTAGATACGCAGTATTTT
. many TRBJ2-2 TRBV29-1 CSALAQGDTGELFF TGCAGCGCCCTGGCACAGGGCGACACCGGGGAGCTGTTTTTT
. many TRBJ1-2 TRBV29-1 CSVPGSLSGYTF TGCAGCGTCCCCGGGTCCCTATCTGGCTACACCTTC
. few TRBJ2-2 TRBV11-2 CASSLVFQNTGELFF TGTGCCAGCAGCTTAGTATTCCAGAACACCGGGGAGCTGTTTTTT
. . TRBJ1-5 TRBV27 CASSLSRASNQPQHF TGTGCCAGCAGTTTATCCCGGGCTAGCAATCAGCCCCAGCATTTT
. many TRBJ1-1 TRBV10-2 CASSESRGAFF TGCGCCAGCAGTGAGTCTAGGGGAGCTTTCTTT
. few TRBJ1-5 TRBV12-3/TRBV12-4 CAGSQGGQPQHF TGTGCCGGCAGCCAGGGCGGTCAGCCCCAGCATTTT
TRBD1 few TRBJ2-7 TRBV28 CASSLGQISYEQYF TGTGCCAGCAGCCTGGGACAGATAAGCTACGAGCAGTACTTC
. many TRBJ2-5 TRBV2 CASSELGGETQYF TGTGCCAGCAGTGAGTTGGGCGGAGAGACCCAGTACTTC
TRBD1 few TRBJ1-1 TRBV18 CASSPPEGGKTEAFF TGTGCCAGCTCACCACCAGAAGGGGGCAAAACTGAAGCTTTCTTT
. . TRBJ2-7 TRBV20-1 CSARDYLAYEQYF TGCAGTGCTAGGGACTACTTGGCCTACGAGCAGTACTTC
. . TRBJ2-5 TRBV7-2 CASSYPAEFQETQYF TGTGCCAGCAGCTACCCCGCGGAATTCCAAGAGACCCAGTACTTC
. many TRBJ2-3 TRBV5-1 CASSFLNVGIARTDTQYF TGCGCCAGCAGCTTCCTCAACGTCGGAATAGCGCGCACAGATACGCAGTATTTT
. many TRBJ2-1 TRBV20-1 CSARDSYNEQFF TGCAGTGCTAGAGACAGCTACAATGAGCAGTTCTTC
TRBD1 many TRBJ1-5 TRBV28 CASRRTGRSNQPQHF TGTGCCAGCAGGAGGACAGGGAGAAGCAATCAGCCCCAGCATTTT
. many TRBJ2-2 TRBV2 CASSGPSPWRSGELFF TGTGCCAGCAGCGGGCCTAGCCCTTGGCGCTCCGGGGAGCTGTTTTTT
. many TRBJ2-5 TRBV11-2 CASSLGRETQYF TGTGCCAGCAGCTTAGGGCGAGAGACCCAGTACTTC
TRBD2 many TRBJ2-5 TRBV24-1 CATSDLGTSGKETQYF TGTGCCACCAGTGATCTGGGGACTAGCGGGAAAGAGACCCAGTACTTC
. . TRBJ1-5 TRBV6-1 CASTQGYNQPQHF TGTGCCAGCACCCAGGGCTACAATCAGCCCCAGCATTTT
TRBD1 many TRBJ1-6 TRBV2 CAAASKGQYNSPLHF TGTGCCGCAGCCTCTAAGGGACAGTATAATTCACCCCTCCACTTT
TRBD1 . TRBJ2-6 TRBV6-1 CASRTGASGANVLTF TGTGCCAGCAGGACAGGGGCCTCTGGGGCCAACGTCCTGACTTTC
. . TRBJ2-6 TRBV5-1 CASSFFGRVSGANVLTF TGCGCCAGCAGCTTTTTTGGGCGCGTCTCTGGGGCCAACGTCCTGACTTTC